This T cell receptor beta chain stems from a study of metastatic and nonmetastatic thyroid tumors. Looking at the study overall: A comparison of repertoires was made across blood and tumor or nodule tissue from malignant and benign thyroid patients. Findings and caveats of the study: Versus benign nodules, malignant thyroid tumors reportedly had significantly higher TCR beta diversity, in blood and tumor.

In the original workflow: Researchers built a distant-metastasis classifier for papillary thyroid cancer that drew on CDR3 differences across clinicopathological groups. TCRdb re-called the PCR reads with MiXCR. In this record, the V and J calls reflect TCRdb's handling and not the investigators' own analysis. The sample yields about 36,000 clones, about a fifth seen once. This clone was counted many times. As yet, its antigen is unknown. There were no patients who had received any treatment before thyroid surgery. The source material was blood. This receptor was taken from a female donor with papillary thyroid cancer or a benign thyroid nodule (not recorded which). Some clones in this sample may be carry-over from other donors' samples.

CDR3 sequence: CASSLDRRPGRTYEQYF. CDR3 in DNA: TGTGCCAGCAGTTTAGATCGGAGGCCAGGGAGAACCTACGAGCAGTACTTC. The V gene is TRBV12-3 or TRBV12-4, the J gene TRBJ2-7; tentatively, D is TRBD1 or TRBD2 (5 bases each). V dropped 1 base and J dropped 2 bases, with 18 bases sitting between them. This CDR3 is built from 17 residues.